This passage covers 18 T cell receptor beta chains from one sample sequenced in a study of T cells in Graves' hyperthyroidism and ophthalmopathy. Amplification of TCR beta CDR3 regions was performed using RNA transcripts as template. The TCR CDR3 first-round RT-PCR relied on the HTBI primer set. TCRdb independently ran MiXCR on the multiplex PCR reads; one entry per CDR3 protein. Among a few hundred thousand distinct CDR3 sequences listed, roughly 46% were seen once. Sequenced sample: peripheral blood or thyroid tissue (not recorded which). These receptors came from an adult woman with Graves' disease, either hyperthyroidism or ophthalmopathy (not recorded which).

This clonotype was observed a few times. The rearrangement links TRBV6-1 to TRBJ2-7, with TRBD1 identical over 10 bases. Germline V gene data show CDR1 as MNHNS and CDR2 as SASEGT. J gave up 5 bases and V 7 bases, and 17 bases lay outside the gene matches. The CDR3 runs 17 residues. In DNA form, the CDR3 reads TGTGCCAGCAAATTGTGGACAGGGGGGGAAATAGGGGACGAGCAGTACTTC. It specifies CASKLWTGGEIGDEQYF.

This clonotype was counted at least ten times. The chain joins TRBV20-1 to TRBJ1-4; D is undetermined. Trimming removed 3 bases at V and 8 bases at J, with 13 bases between. Per germline, CDR1 DFQATT and CDR2 SNEGSKA (reference sequence). The CDR3 is 13 amino acids. The CDR3 reads CSASEVMEEKLFF. The CDR3 region has the DNA TGCAGTGCTAGCGAAGTCATGGAGGAAAAACTGTTTTTT.

J is TRBJ1-2 and V is TRBV29-1; D not certain. CDR1 is SQVTM and CDR2 is ANQGSEA in the germline V gene. The V end lost 6 bases, the J end lost 2 bases, and 7 bases lay between the germline ends. The CDR3 runs to 11 residues. The CDR3 DNA sequence: TGCAGCGTGCCGAAGAACTATGGCTACACCTTC. This translates into CSVPKNYGYTF.

The genes are TRBV2 and TRBJ1-1; 9 bases line up with TRBD1. This CDR3 has 15 amino acids. The junction had 9 bases not matched to a gene; V was cut back by 8 bases and J by 2 bases. Germline assignment: CDR1 SNHLY and CDR2 FYNNEI. The CDR3 bases are TGTGCCAGCTCAGTCCCGGGACAGGGAAACACTGAAGCTTTCTTT. Its translation is CASSVPGQGNTEAFF.

In its sample, this clonotype was seen many times. The V gene is TRBV29-1, the J gene TRBJ1-5, with 8 bases aligning to TRBD1. Unmatched junction bases numbered 2, after V lost 6 bases and J lost 4 bases. The CDR3 extends over 12 amino acids. Germline V gene sequence: CDR1 SQVTM, CDR2 ANQGSEA. CDR3 in DNA: TGCAGCGTGAGGACAGGGAATCAGCCCCAGCATTTT. This gives the protein CSVRTGNQPQHF.

This clonotype came up many times. The chain is built from TRBV12-3 or TRBV12-4 and TRBJ1-5; weak D call: TRBD1 (5 bases). CDR3 length equals 14 residues. V lost 1 base and J lost 6, with 10 bases in between. CDR3 nucleotide sequence: TGTGCCAGCAGTTTAGGAGGGGCCCCTCAGCCCCAGCATTTT. Translated, it gives CASSLGGAPQPQHF.

This clonotype was found many times. The chain uses TRBV5-1 and TRBJ1-1; D is unclear. This CDR3 is built from 17 residues. Germline V CDR1 and CDR2: SGHRS, YFSETQ. V lost 0 bases, J lost 0 bases, and 15 bases lay in between. DNA for the CDR3: TGCGCCAGCAGCTTGGGTCCTATAGGCAATATGAACACTGAAGCTTTCTTT. Encoded protein: CASSLGPIGNMNTEAFF. The complete variable domain, with remaining parts taken from reference TRBV5-1 and TRBJ1-1, reads KAGVTQTPRYLIKTRGQQVTLSCSPISGHRSVSWYQQTPGQGLQFLFEYFSETQRNKGNFPGRFSGRQFSNSRSEMNVSTLELGDSALYLCASSLGPIGNMNTEAFFGQGTRLTVV.

This clonotype came up a few times. The J gene is TRBJ1-5, the V gene TRBV2; no clear D. The germline CDR1 and CDR2 sequences are SNHLY and FYNNEI. Trimming cost V 4 bases and J 4 bases, with 8 bases left between them. This CDR3 region has 13 residues. The CDR3 DNA reads TGTGCCAGCAGTGCTTTGGGGAATCAGCCCCAGCATTTT. Translated: CASSALGNQPQHF.

The chain recombines TRBV4-3 with TRBJ1-2, with D hard to call. The CDR3 runs 13 residues. The germline V and J ends were trimmed by 3 bases and 2 bases, with 7 bases remaining between them. Germline V gene sequence: CDR1 LGHNA, CDR2 YSLEER. CDR3 DNA: TGCGCCAGCAGCCATGGGAGAAACTATGGCTACACCTTC. This gives the protein CASSHGRNYGYTF.

The rearrangement joins TRBV7-9 to TRBJ1-2, with 8 bases identical to TRBD1. J lost 4 bases, V lost 2 bases, and 3 bases had no gene match. Germline-derived CDR1 and CDR2 are SEHNR and FQNEAQ (reference sequence). This CDR3 region has 14 residues. CDR3 in DNA: TGTGCCAGCAGCTTACAACAGGGGGGCTATGGCTACACCTTC. Its protein product is CASSLQQGGYGYTF.

The V and J genes are TRBV10-1 and TRBJ1-2, with TRBD1 matching 12 bases. The V and J ends lost 10 bases and 1 base, in that order; junction bases with no gene match: 7. The CDR3 has 15 amino acids. CDR1 is WNHNN, CDR2 SYGVQD, per germline (reference sequence). The chain's CDR3 is CAKGDRGPSNYGYTF. As DNA, the CDR3 is TGCGCCAAAGGGGACAGGGGGCCAAGTAACTATGGCTACACCTTC.

The chain has TRBV5-6 and TRBJ1-5; D gene uncertain. The V gene lost 0 bases and the J gene lost 11 bases, with 12 bases spanning the gap. There are 13 residues in the CDR3. CDR1 SGHDT and CDR2 YYEEEE come from the germline V gene. CDR3 residues: CASSLVGKETQHF. In DNA form, the CDR3 reads TGTGCCAGCAGCTTGGTGGGGAAGGAGACCCAGCATTTT.

CDR3 amino acids: CASSTTGQGAYGYTF. CDR3 DNA sequence: TGTGCCAGCAGTACGACAGGACAGGGGGCCTATGGCTACACCTTC. The chain uses TRBV6-5 and TRBJ1-2; 11 positions agree with TRBD1. The length of the CDR3 is 15 residues. Losses at the gene ends were 5 bases for V and 4 bases for J; bases not matched to a gene: 6. Per the germline V gene, CDR1 is MNHEY and CDR2 is SVGAGI.

In its sample, this clonotype was seen many times. V is TRBV10-1 and J is TRBJ2-2; TRBD1 aligns across 12 bases. V lost 0 bases, J lost 6 bases, and 8 bases stayed unmatched. This CDR3 is 18 amino acids long. In germline, CDR1 is WNHNN, CDR2 SYGVQD (reference sequence). CDR3 sequence reads: CASSESRPGQGASGELFF. The CDR3 region has the DNA TGCGCCAGCAGTGAGTCGCGCCCGGGACAGGGGGCATCCGGGGAGCTGTTTTTT.

This clonotype turned up a few times. This chain connects TRBV7-2 to TRBJ2-3; TRBD2 might be the D (6 bases). CDR3 length: 17 residues. Trimming removed 2 bases at V and 6 bases at J, with 21 bases between. The germline V gene encodes CDR1 SGHTA and CDR2 FQGNSA. The CDR3 DNA follows: TGTGCCAGCAGCTTAATGGAGGGGATGGGATACACGGATACGCAGTATTTT. Encoded protein: CASSLMEGMGYTDTQYF.

This clonotype has at least ten counts. The chain joins TRBV20-1 to TRBJ2-5; weak D call: TRBD2 (6 bases). The germline CDR1 and CDR2 sequences are DFQATT and SNEGSKA (reference sequence). With 3 bases removed from V and 5 bases from J, the gap between germline ends came to 19 bases. The CDR3 runs to 15 residues. The CDR3 is CSASASARVWETQYF. The CDR3 coding sequence is TGCAGTGCTAGTGCTAGCGCCCGAGTCTGGGAGACCCAGTACTTC.

The chain combines TRBV7-3 with TRBJ2-5; 7 bases are a match to TRBD1. The CDR3 is made up of 13 amino acids. The V gene's germline CDR1 is SGHTA and CDR2 FQGTGA. With V trimmed by 5 bases and J by 4 bases, 4 bases remained unmatched. The CDR3, as DNA: TGTGCCAGCAGCGAACAGGGGCGAGAGACCCAGTACTTC. Translation gives CASSEQGRETQYF.

A single count supports this clonotype. The V and J genes are TRBV6-1 and TRBJ2-5; the D is unclear. Germline V gene data show CDR1 as MNHNS and CDR2 as SASEGT. The V and J ends lost 10 bases and 5 bases respectively, with 5 bases between them. This CDR3 contains 9 residues. CDR3 region: CATSETQYF. CDR3 in DNA: TGTGCCACTTCGGAGACCCAGTACTTC.